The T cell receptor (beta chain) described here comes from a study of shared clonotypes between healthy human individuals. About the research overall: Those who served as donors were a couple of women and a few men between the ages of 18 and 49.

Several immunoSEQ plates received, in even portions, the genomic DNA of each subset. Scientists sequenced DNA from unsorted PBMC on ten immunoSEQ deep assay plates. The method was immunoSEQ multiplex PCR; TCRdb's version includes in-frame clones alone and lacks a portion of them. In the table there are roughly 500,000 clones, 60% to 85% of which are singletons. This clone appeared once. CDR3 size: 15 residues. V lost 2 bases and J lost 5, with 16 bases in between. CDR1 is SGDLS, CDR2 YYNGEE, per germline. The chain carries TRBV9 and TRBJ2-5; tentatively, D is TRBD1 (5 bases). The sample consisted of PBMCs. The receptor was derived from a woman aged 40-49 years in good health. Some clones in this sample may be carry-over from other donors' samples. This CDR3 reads CASSVRGHQEETQYF. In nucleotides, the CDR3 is TGTGCCAGCAGCGTCCGCGGACACCAAGAGGAGACCCAGTACTTC.